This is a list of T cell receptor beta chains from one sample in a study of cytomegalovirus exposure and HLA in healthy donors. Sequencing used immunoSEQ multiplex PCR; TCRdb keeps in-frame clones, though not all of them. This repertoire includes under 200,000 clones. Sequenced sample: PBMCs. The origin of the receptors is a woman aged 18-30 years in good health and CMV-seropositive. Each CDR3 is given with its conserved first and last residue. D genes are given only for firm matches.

cdr3_nt: TGTGCCAGCAGCTCCTCTAGCAAGGTGGTCCATGAGCAGTTCTTC
cdr3_aa: CASSSSSKVVHEQFF
v_call: TRBV9
d_call: .
j_call: TRBJ2-1

cdr3_nt: TGTGCCAGCAGCTTAATGGGTCCAGCGGTAAATGAGCAGTTCTTC
cdr3_aa: CASSLMGPAVNEQFF
v_call: TRBV7-3
d_call: .
j_call: TRBJ2-1

cdr3_nt: TGTGCCAGCAGCCAAGCTGGACAGGGGTATGGCTACACCTTC
cdr3_aa: CASSQAGQGYGYTF
v_call: TRBV4-2
d_call: TRBD1
j_call: TRBJ1-2

cdr3_nt: TGCAGCTCTGACAGGGTCTATGGCTACACCTTC
cdr3_aa: CSSDRVYGYTF
v_call: TRBV20-1
d_call: TRBD1
j_call: TRBJ1-2

cdr3_nt: TGTGCCAGCAGGGCGGGGGGGAAGAACACTGAAGCTTTCTTT
cdr3_aa: CASRAGGKNTEAFF
v_call: TRBV2
d_call: .
j_call: TRBJ1-1

cdr3_nt: TGCGCCAGCAGTGACTTCGGTAGCGGGAGAGATACGCAGTATTTT
cdr3_aa: CASSDFGSGRDTQYF
v_call: TRBV10-1
d_call: TRBD2
j_call: TRBJ2-3

cdr3_nt: TGTGCCTGGGCAGTTCTGGGGAGCACTAATGAAAAACTGTTTTTT
cdr3_aa: CAWAVLGSTNEKLFF
v_call: TRBV30
d_call: .
j_call: TRBJ1-4

cdr3_nt: TGTGCCAGCACCTACGGGACAGGTTTTTCACCCCTCCACTTT
cdr3_aa: CASTYGTGFSPLHF
v_call: TRBV6-6
d_call: TRBD1
j_call: TRBJ1-6

cdr3_nt: TGCGCCAGCAGGGCGGACAGGGCTTCGGGGACCCAGCACTTC
cdr3_aa: CASRADRASGTQHF
v_call: TRBV10-1
d_call: TRBD1
j_call: TRBJ2-5

cdr3_nt: TGTGCCAGCAGTGTTAGCGGGGGCGACACCGGGGAGCTGTTTTTT
cdr3_aa: CASSVSGGDTGELFF
v_call: TRBV6-4
d_call: TRBD2
j_call: TRBJ2-2

cdr3_nt: TGTGCCACCAGCGGAGAACAGGTGGGCGAGCAGTACTTC
cdr3_aa: CATSGEQVGEQYF
v_call: TRBV15
d_call: .
j_call: TRBJ2-7

cdr3_nt: TGTGCCAGCAGTGATACTGGGAGGATGACAGATACGCAGTATTTT
cdr3_aa: CASSDTGRMTDTQYF
v_call: TRBV25-1
d_call: .
j_call: TRBJ2-3

cdr3_nt: TGTGCCAGCAGTGAATGGACAGTGAACTATGGCTACACCTTC
cdr3_aa: CASSEWTVNYGYTF
v_call: TRBV6-1
d_call: .
j_call: TRBJ1-2

cdr3_nt: TGTGCCAGCAGCTTAGCGAGACAAGAGACCCAGTACTTC
cdr3_aa: CASSLARQETQYF
v_call: TRBV7-2
d_call: .
j_call: TRBJ2-5

cdr3_nt: TGTGCCAGCAGTGAAGGGCTAGCTATGTGGGAGACCCAGTACTTC
cdr3_aa: CASSEGLAMWETQYF
v_call: TRBV2
d_call: .
j_call: TRBJ2-5

cdr3_nt: TGTGCCAGCAGCTCCGGGACAGGGGGCATCTCCTACGAGCAGTACTTC
cdr3_aa: CASSSGTGGISYEQYF
v_call: TRBV6-6
d_call: TRBD1
j_call: TRBJ2-7

cdr3_nt: TGTGCCAGCAGAAGGGGGCAGGGGTGGAACACTGAAGCTTTCTTT
cdr3_aa: CASRRGQGWNTEAFF
v_call: TRBV2
d_call: TRBD1
j_call: TRBJ1-1

cdr3_nt: TGTGCCAGCATGAGGGGACAGGAAGGGAACGAGCAGTACTTC
cdr3_aa: CASMRGQEGNEQYF
v_call: TRBV6-1
d_call: TRBD1
j_call: TRBJ2-7

cdr3_nt: TGTGCCAGCAGCTTAGGGGCAGGGAGCAATCAGCCCCAGCATTTT
cdr3_aa: CASSLGAGSNQPQHF
v_call: TRBV11-2
d_call: .
j_call: TRBJ1-5

cdr3_nt: TGCGCCACTTCGGGGGGTATCTCAGATACGCAGTATTTT
cdr3_aa: CATSGGISDTQYF
v_call: TRBV5-1
d_call: TRBD2
j_call: TRBJ2-3

cdr3_nt: TGTGCCAGCAGCCTCGACAGCCTAGCCAAAAACATTCAGTACTTC
cdr3_aa: CASSLDSLAKNIQYF
v_call: TRBV5-4
d_call: .
j_call: TRBJ2-4

cdr3_nt: TGCGCCAGCATTGGGTCGTTAGGGGATGGGGGCTACACCTTC
cdr3_aa: CASIGSLGDGGYTF
v_call: TRBV10-2
d_call: .
j_call: TRBJ1-2

cdr3_nt: TGTGCCAGCAGCCTCCGACTGGGCGGGAGTGAGGATACGCAGTATTTT
cdr3_aa: CASSLRLGGSEDTQYF
v_call: TRBV11-2
d_call: TRBD2
j_call: TRBJ2-3

cdr3_nt: TGTGCCAGCAGCTCCGGGACAGGGTGGAACACTGAAGCTTTCTTT
cdr3_aa: CASSSGTGWNTEAFF
v_call: TRBV5-5
d_call: TRBD1
j_call: TRBJ1-1

cdr3_nt: TGTGCCAGCAGCCCTCCCGGGGGGCCGAACGCAGATACGCAGTATTTT
cdr3_aa: CASSPPGGPNADTQYF
v_call: TRBV7-2
d_call: .
j_call: TRBJ2-3

cdr3_nt: TGTGCCAGCAGGCATTCCAGGGAACCCTCCTATAATTCACCCCTCCACTTT
cdr3_aa: CASRHSREPSYNSPLHF
v_call: TRBV6-4
d_call: .
j_call: TRBJ1-6

cdr3_nt: TGTGCCAGCAGCCTGGACAGCGGCACCGGGGAGCTGTTTTTT
cdr3_aa: CASSLDSGTGELFF
v_call: TRBV5-4
d_call: .
j_call: TRBJ2-2

cdr3_nt: TGTGCCAGTAGTCCACTGGGAGGAGGCGGGGAGCTGTTTTTT
cdr3_aa: CASSPLGGGGELFF
v_call: TRBV19
d_call: .
j_call: TRBJ2-2

cdr3_nt: TGTGCCAGCAGCCCTAACTCCTACGAGCAGTACTTC
cdr3_aa: CASSPNSYEQYF
v_call: TRBV13
d_call: .
j_call: TRBJ2-7

cdr3_nt: TGTGCCAGCAGCGTAGTAGATGGCGGGGAGCTGTTTTTT
cdr3_aa: CASSVVDGGELFF
v_call: TRBV9
d_call: .
j_call: TRBJ2-2

cdr3_nt: TGCGCCAGCAGCCAAGATACGGGGTGGTACGAGCAGTACTTC
cdr3_aa: CASSQDTGWYEQYF
v_call: TRBV4-3
d_call: .
j_call: TRBJ2-7

cdr3_nt: TGCGCCAGCAGCCAAGATCCGGGCGGGGGCACCTCCTACGAGCAGTACTTC
cdr3_aa: CASSQDPGGGTSYEQYF
v_call: TRBV4-1
d_call: .
j_call: TRBJ2-7

cdr3_nt: TGTGCCAGCAGTTTAAGAACAGGGGGCGGTGAAAAACTGTTTTTT
cdr3_aa: CASSLRTGGGEKLFF
v_call: TRBV27
d_call: TRBD1
j_call: TRBJ1-4

cdr3_nt: TGTGCCAGCAGCTTAGCTAACGGGGGGTACAATGAGCAGTTCTTC
cdr3_aa: CASSLANGGYNEQFF
v_call: TRBV7-3
d_call: TRBD2
j_call: TRBJ2-1

cdr3_nt: TGTGCCAGCAGCTTAGCAGGGGGAATAGATACGCAGTATTTT
cdr3_aa: CASSLAGGIDTQYF
v_call: TRBV11-1
d_call: .
j_call: TRBJ2-3

cdr3_nt: TGTGCCAGCAGCTTAGCCTTGACCCCGAGGGAGCCCCAGCATTTT
cdr3_aa: CASSLALTPREPQHF
v_call: TRBV11-3
d_call: .
j_call: TRBJ1-5

cdr3_nt: TGTGCCAGCAGCTTTGGACTGAATAATTCACCCCTCCACTTT
cdr3_aa: CASSFGLNNSPLHF
v_call: TRBV7-2
d_call: .
j_call: TRBJ1-6

cdr3_nt: TGTGCCAGCAGCCCGTTCAGGGACAGGGTCTACGAGCAGTACTTC
cdr3_aa: CASSPFRDRVYEQYF
v_call: TRBV7-2
d_call: TRBD1
j_call: TRBJ2-7